One sample yielded the 26 T cell receptor beta chains listed below, sequenced in a study of identical twins. Each CDR3 protein is one row after TCRdb ran MiXCR on the 5' RACE reads. Found here are roughly 250,000 distinct CDR3 sequences, 6.5% to 9% of them singletons; the top ten hold about 5.6%. Another study also made use of these data, one on yellow fever vaccine responses in identical twins.

The sequenced sample was CD8+ T cells sorted from blood. Receptor source: a woman aged 18-29 years in good health.

This clonotype was seen ten or more times. The chain links TRBV28 to TRBJ2-2; maybe TRBD1 (5 bases). V was pared by 2 bases and J by 4 bases, with 5 bases between. Germline V CDR1 and CDR2: MDHEN, SYDVKM. This CDR3 spans 13 amino acids. Here the CDR3 DNA reads TGTGCCAGCAGTTTAAGGGGCACCGGGGAGCTGTTTTTT. It codes for CASSLRGTGELFF.

At least ten counts were recorded for this clonotype. Here the CDR3 reads CASSSTGSGNYGYTF. CDR3 sequence (DNA): TGCGCCAGCAGCTCGACAGGGAGTGGGAACTATGGCTACACCTTC. The chain employs TRBV4-1 and TRBJ1-2, with 7 bases aligning to TRBD1. Germline CDR1 MGHRA, CDR2 YSYEKL. The CDR3 is 15 residues long. V lost 5 bases to trimming and J lost 2 bases; unmatched junction nucleotides: 8.

Many counts were recorded for this clonotype. This chain connects TRBV29-1 to TRBJ2-7; the match to TRBD2 covers 7 bases. This CDR3 comprises 20 residues. The trim removed 1 base at V and 2 bases at J, leaving 23 bases unmatched. Germline CDR1 and CDR2: SQVTM and ANQGSEA. The CDR3 is CSVEGYGRQSGLGWPYEQYF. CDR3 DNA sequence: TGCAGCGTTGAAGGTTATGGTAGGCAGTCCGGACTAGGCTGGCCCTACGAGCAGTACTTC.

The CDR3 sequence: CSARDREQSMNQPQHF. CDR3 sequence (DNA): TGCAGTGCTAGAGATCGCGAGCAGAGTATGAATCAGCCCCAGCATTTT. The chain combines TRBV20-1 with TRBJ1-5, with D uncertain. V was cut by 0 bases and J by 4 bases, with 16 bases left in between. This CDR3 has 16 amino acids. Germline loops: CDR1 DFQATT, CDR2 SNEGSKA (reference sequence).

The V call is TRBV29-1, the J call TRBJ1-2, with D tentatively TRBD1 (5 bases). Trimming left V 0 bases short and J 4 bases short, with 12 bases between. The CDR3 runs 14 residues. Per the germline V gene, CDR1 is SQVTM and CDR2 is ANQGSEA. This CDR3 reads CSVEDDYRLYGYTF. The CDR3 region has the DNA TGCAGCGTTGAAGATGACTACAGGCTCTATGGCTACACCTTC.

This clonotype showed up just a few times. This chain links TRBV6-2 or TRBV6-3 with TRBJ2-1; 8 bases map to TRBD1. This CDR3 contains 13 residues. V lost 4 bases to trimming and J lost 8 bases; unmatched junction nucleotides: 4. The germline V gene encodes CDR1 MNHEY and CDR2 SVGEGT. In DNA, the CDR3 is TGTGCCAGCAGTTGGGACAGGCCGGATGAGCAGTTCTTC. Protein: CASSWDRPDEQFF.

This clonotype was counted between two and nine times. This sequence joins TRBV14 and TRBJ2-3; D gene uncertain. This CDR3 has 15 amino acids. The V gene lost 4 bases and the J gene lost 4 bases, with 15 bases spanning the gap. Looked up from germline, CDR1 is SGHDN and CDR2 is FVKESK. The CDR3 loop is CASSLRGRYSDTQYF. The CDR3 nucleotides read TGTGCCAGCAGCCTCCGAGGACGGTATTCAGATACGCAGTATTTT.

This clonotype was picked up a small number of times. The rearrangement uses TRBV9 and TRBJ2-1; the D gene could be TRBD1 or TRBD2 (5 bases each). Germline V lookup: CDR1 SGDLS, CDR2 YYNGEE. Deletions cut 7 bases from V and 1 base from J, with 18 bases between. This CDR3 has 16 amino acids. CDR3 sequence reads: CASGPYSGTSYNEQFF. The DNA of the CDR3 is TGTGCCAGCGGACCGTATTCAGGGACGTCCTACAATGAGCAGTTCTTC. Together with reference TRBV9 and TRBJ2-1, the CDR3 gives the full variable domain: DSGVTQTPKHLITATGQRVTLRCSPRSGDLSVYWYQQSLDQGLQFLIQYYNGEERAKGNILERFSAQQFPDLHSELNLSSLELGDSALYFCASGPYSGTSYNEQFFGPGTRLTVL.

The J gene is TRBJ1-1, the V gene TRBV13; 8 nucleotides line up with TRBD1. V was pared by 5 bases and J by 3 bases, with 5 bases of the junction left unmatched. Per the germline V gene, CDR1 is PRHDT and CDR2 is FYEKMQ (reference sequence). CDR3 length equals 14 residues. In DNA form, the CDR3 reads TGTGCCAGCAGCCTTCACAGGGGGGACACTGAAGCTTTCTTT. This encodes CASSLHRGDTEAFF.

This clonotype has a handful of counts. This chain uses TRBV29-1 with TRBJ2-6, with 8 bases identical to TRBD1. The CDR3 is made up of 16 amino acids. J was trimmed by 3 bases and V by 6 bases; bases with no gene match: 10. Germline values: CDR1 SQVTM, CDR2 ANQGSEA. The CDR3 DNA reads TGCAGCGTAGGGGACAGGACCCCTCTTGGGGCCAACGTCCTGACTTTC. As protein: CSVGDRTPLGANVLTF.

The chain couples TRBV4-1 to TRBJ1-1; no definite D call. The CDR3 is made up of 16 amino acids. Germline loops: CDR1 MGHRA, CDR2 YSYEKL. Trimming took 0 bases from V and 2 from J, leaving 13 bases between them. This CDR3 reads CASSQDWAGPNTEAFF. The DNA of the CDR3 is TGCGCCAGCAGCCAAGATTGGGCTGGGCCCAACACTGAAGCTTTCTTT.

This clonotype was seen only a few times. The CDR3 DNA sequence: TGTGCCAGCAGCCCCCGGGGGCTATCCAACTACAATGAGCAGTTCTTC. It yields the protein CASSPRGLSNYNEQFF. The gene calls are TRBV28 and TRBJ2-1; D possibly matches TRBD1 or TRBD2 (6 bases each). CDR1 is MDHEN and CDR2 is SYDVKM in the germline V gene. V was shortened by 6 bases and J by 3 bases, with 18 bases between the two germline ends. The CDR3 sequence is 16 residues long.

The rearrangement joins TRBV11-2 to TRBJ1-1; a possible D gene is TRBD1 (5 bases). Germline V gives CDR1 SGHAT, CDR2 FQNNGV. The CDR3 covers 16 residues. The V end was cut by 3 bases, the J end by 3 bases, with 17 bases between. The chain's CDR3 is CASSLGHLGVDTEAFF. CDR3 sequence (DNA): TGTGCCAGCAGCTTGGGGCATTTGGGGGTGGACACTGAAGCTTTCTTT. The whole variable domain, filled in from reference TRBV11-2 and TRBJ1-1, reads EAGVAQSPRYKIIEKRQSVAFWCNPISGHATLYWYQQILGQGPKLLIQFQNNGVVDDSQLPKDRFSAERLKGVDSTLKIQPAKLEDSAVYLCASSLGHLGVDTEAFFGQGTRLTVV.

The rearrangement uses TRBV20-1 and TRBJ1-1, with TRBD1 matching over 8 bases. Germline-derived CDR1 and CDR2 are DFQATT and SNEGSKA (reference sequence). After removal of 5 bases from V and 5 bases from J, the junction contained 7 bases not matched to a gene. The CDR3 is 13 residues long. The CDR3 is CSADGTGWTEAFF. DNA for the CDR3: TGCAGTGCTGACGGGACAGGTTGGACTGAAGCTTTCTTT.

The CDR3 DNA sequence: TGTGCCAGCAGTTACTCGACACCAAACTATGGCTACACCTTC. The encoded protein is CASSYSTPNYGYTF. The chain employs TRBV6-5 and TRBJ1-2, with D uncertain. Trimming removed 0 bases from V and 2 bases from J, with 7 bases in between. The germline V gene has CDR1 MNHEY and CDR2 SVGAGI. The CDR3 covers 14 residues.

In this sample, this clonotype turned up a few times. V and J are TRBV20-1 and TRBJ2-1, with D possibly matching TRBD2 (5 bases). The V end lost 6 bases, the J end lost 8 bases, and 11 bases lay between the germline ends. This CDR3 spans 11 amino acids. CDR1 is DFQATT and CDR2 is SNEGSKA in the germline V gene (reference sequence). The CDR3 loop is CSAAGWYEQFF. In nucleotides, the CDR3 is TGCAGTGCGGCGGGCTGGTATGAGCAGTTCTTC.

This clonotype was seen only once. A much larger clone differs by one base, so this may be a read error. V is TRBV29-1 and J is TRBJ1-2; no clear D. The V gene's germline CDR1 is SQVTM and CDR2 ANQGSEA. V was pared by 4 bases and J by 12 bases, with 12 bases between. CDR3 length equals 10 residues. In DNA, the CDR3 is TGCAGCGTTGTAAGCAGCGGGCACACCTTC. Encoded protein: CSVVSSGHTF.

The sample holds many counts of this clonotype. This chain uses TRBV9 with TRBJ2-1; D uncertain. The germline CDR1 and CDR2 sequences are SGDLS and YYNGEE. CDR3 length: 13 residues. V was trimmed by 1 base and J by 3 bases, leaving 5 bases between them. The CDR3 reads CASSVSGYNEQFF. CDR3 sequence (DNA): TGTGCCAGCAGCGTATCCGGCTACAATGAGCAGTTCTTC.

The J gene is TRBJ1-1, the V gene TRBV4-1; TRBD1 matches at 7 bases. The V gene end was trimmed by 2 bases and the J gene end by 1 base; junction bases not matched to a gene: 4. Per the germline V gene, CDR1 is MGHRA and CDR2 is YSYEKL. CDR3 length: 15 residues. In nucleotides, the CDR3 is TGCGCCAGCAGCCAAACAGGGGACTGGAACACTGAAGCTTTCTTT. It translates to CASSQTGDWNTEAFF.

At least ten counts were recorded for this clonotype. The rearrangement joins TRBV21-1 to TRBJ1-6; TRBD1, the D gene given by the table, was not confirmed from the DNA. TRBV21-1 is a listed pseudogene. CDR3 size: 16 residues. The DNA of the CDR3 is TGTGCCAGCAGCACAAAATGTTGCGCCAGGAATTCACCCCTCCACTTT. Residues: CASSTKCCARNSPLHF.

The chain couples TRBV4-1 to TRBJ1-3; TRBD1 is a possible D gene (5 bases). V shed 2 bases and J shed 0 bases, with 11 bases lying between them. CDR3 length: 16 amino acids. The germline gives CDR1 MGHRA, CDR2 YSYEKL. The CDR3 nucleotides read TGCGCCAGCAGCCAATTAGGGGACTACTCTGGAAACACCATATATTTT. It yields the protein CASSQLGDYSGNTIYF.

This clonotype was seen at least ten times. One end of the junction fails to match germline, which may point to a read error. The gene calls are TRBV13 and TRBJ2-2; D gene unclear. The CDR3 contains 12 residues. Germline assignment: CDR1 PRHDT and CDR2 FYEKMQ (reference sequence). CDR3: CASSLGRWELFF. The CDR3 nucleotides are TGTGCCAGCAGCCTAGGACGATGGGAGCTGTTTTTT.

This clonotype was counted many times. The chain employs TRBV9 and TRBJ2-7; possibly TRBD1 for D (6 bases). Trimming removed 4 bases at V and 3 bases at J, with 14 bases between. CDR1 is SGDLS and CDR2 is YYNGEE in the germline V gene. The CDR3 extends over 14 amino acids. This CDR3 reads CASSPRDTNYEQYF. The CDR3 DNA reads TGTGCCAGCAGCCCGAGGGACACCAACTACGAGCAGTACTTC.

This clonotype was counted at least ten times. The chain is built from TRBV5-1 and TRBJ1-1; 10 nucleotides agree with TRBD1. Germline CDR1 reads SGHRS; CDR2 reads YFSETQ. J was trimmed by 3 bases and V by 3 bases; bases with no gene match: 8. This CDR3 contains 16 residues. CDR3 nucleotides: TGCGCCAGCAGCTCCCTTAAAGACAGGGGGCACACTGAAGCTTTCTTT. Translated, it gives CASSSLKDRGHTEAFF.

The chain recombines TRBV19 with TRBJ2-1; D remains unclear. V shed 3 bases and J shed 4 bases, with 19 bases lying between them. The CDR3 consists of 17 residues. Germline CDR1 LNHDA, CDR2 SQIVND (reference sequence). In DNA form, the CDR3 reads TGTGCCAGTAGTATGAGGATGGGTGGCGGCCTATACAATGAGCAGTTCTTC. Its protein is CASSMRMGGGLYNEQFF.

This clonotype came up a few times. The V call is TRBV9, the J call TRBJ1-2; TRBD1 matches 9 bases. The CDR3 spans 14 residues. Germline V CDR1 and CDR2: SGDLS, YYNGEE. V trimming: 4 bases; J trimming: 7 bases; junction bases outside the gene matches: 8. CDR3 amino acids: CASSPGQGSGGYTF. In DNA form, the CDR3 reads TGTGCCAGCAGCCCGGGACAGGGCTCCGGTGGCTACACCTTC.